This TCR beta chain was profiled in a study of T cells in severe cutaneous drug reactions (dated by TCRdb to the late 2010s). With regard to the full study: Between about 2010 and 2018, patients were recruited from Taiwan, Thailand and a European registry network. To build the libraries, iRepertoire multiplex PCR was used, and the authors pointed to a comparison in which iRepertoire and 5' RACE methods, with or without UMI, captured abundant clonotypes similarly. Only patients with a probable or definite SJS/TEN or DRESS diagnosis by RegiSCAR criteria were enrolled. Single-cell sequencing, quantitative PCR validation, functional assays and transgenic mouse experiments were combined with bulk TCR sequencing. Assignment of the culprit drug relied on both the Naranjo algorithm and the ALDEN drug causality algorithm. Blister fluids/cells, PBMC and other biological samples were taken from patients in the acute stage or the recovery stage.

Sequenced donors were patients with carbamazepine-induced Stevens-Johnson syndrome or toxic epidermal necrolysis (CBZ-SJS/TEN). The peripheral blood repertoires were taken from CBZ-SJS/TEN patients of two origins, a few Han Chinese and six or seven European. To search for drug-specific clonotypes, the T cell receptor repertoires of patients with drug-induced severe cutaneous adverse reactions were profiled by next-generation sequencing. RNA was isolated from either blister cells of skin lesions or peripheral blood mononuclear cells. Summary of the overall study and its limitations: The authors noted that whether the public TCR generalizes to SJS/TEN caused by other drugs still needs further study. Although undetectable or scarce in tolerant-control and healthy-donor PBMC, a public TCRbeta CDR3 was found in all seven CBZ-SJS/TEN blister samples, at a mean of approximately 14%.

For both bulk and single-cell sequencing, libraries were prepared with the iRepertoire multiplex PCR system using TCR subtype-specific primers. Multiplex PCR with primers aimed at the V, D and J gene regions produced the bulk TCR beta libraries. Roughly 95-500 ng of RNA per sample served as input for bulk TCR library preparation. An Illumina MiSeq was used to sequence bulk TCR beta amplicons. Processing in the source paper ran as follows. Sample misassignments and low-quality sequencing reads were filtered out during quality control steps. CDR3 was defined as the amino acids between the V-gene Y[YFLI]C motif and the J-segment [FW]GXGT motif. The IMGT database served as the reference for assigning TRBV and TRBJ genes and CDR3 clonotypes. TRBV expression in each sample was normalized to the mean of the same gene in PBMC from just under 45 healthy donors. The reads, reprocessed by TCRdb, yield one row per CDR3 protein sequence and no DNA. In this record, the V and J calls reflect TCRdb's handling and not the investigators' own analysis. This sample's clone table shows over 20,000 distinct CDR3 sequences. The ten largest clones capture 7.5% of the sample.

Comments on this clonotype: This clone's antigen is unknown.

The sample consisted of PBMCs. The origin of this receptor is a human donor with toxic epidermal necrolysis, a severe cutaneous drug reaction.

This receptor carries the CDR3 CASKAPGSYGYTF. This chain joins TRBV5-1 to TRBJ1-2. CDR3 length: 13 amino acids, cysteine to phenylalanine. There is no recorded DNA. The germline V gene gives CDR1 as SGHRS and CDR2 as YFSETQ.